This T cell receptor beta chain was recorded in a study of blood T cells in healthy people across ages. CDR1 SGHTA and CDR2 FQGNSA come from the germline V gene. V lost 5 bases, J lost 2 bases, and 5 bases stayed unmatched. The CDR3 extends over 14 amino acids. Primed by a sample-barcoded 5' primer and a J-beta primer mix, a second PCR proceeded for roughly 7 to 12 cycles. The template-switch adaptor was a 5' adaptor with 12 random nucleotides. It tagged each cDNA molecule. TCRdb itself ran the 5' RACE reads through MiXCR, one entry per CDR3 protein. The table shows approximately 1.5 million distinct CDR3 sequences, with about 31% occurring only once. With respect to this clonotype: Antigen unknown.

Study results and caveats: Diversity of TCR beta correlated strongly with naive T cell percentage.

Donors were systemically healthy Caucasian individuals from Russia aged 6 to 90 years. Sequencing was performed on blood. This chain connects TRBV7-2 to TRBJ1-2; the match to TRBD1 covers 7 bases. The sequence was collected from a woman between 25 and 40 years old in good health. The CDR3 DNA reads TGTGCCAGCAGCCACGGCAGGGGGAACTATGGCTACACCTTC. This translates into CASSHGRGNYGYTF.